This T cell receptor (beta chain) was sequenced in a study of cytomegalovirus exposure and HLA in healthy donors. General study results and limits: As confirmed in vitro, a few CMV-associated chains were specific for CMV antigens. An analysis was carried out at a later point. It showed that HLA-associated TCR beta chains were more clonally expanded than equally common non-associated chains.

CDR3 length: 15 residues. V was pared by 0 bases and J by 0 bases, with 1 base of the junction left unmatched. CDR1 is SGHRS, CDR2 YFSETQ, per germline. PCR used 60 Vbeta primers and 13 Jbeta primers. Profiled with immunoSEQ multiplex PCR; TCRdb holds only in-frame clones, not every one. The sample shows around 210,000 clones, more than 70% of them seen only once. As regards this clone: Antigen unknown.

The chain uses TRBV5-1 and TRBJ2-3, with 7 bases that match TRBD2. The origin of this receptor is a boy younger than 18 in good health and CMV-seronegative. Sequencing was done on a sample of PBMCs. CDR3 sequence (DNA): TGCGCCAGCAGCTTGGTACTAGCGAGCACAGATACGCAGTATTTT. Protein: CASSLVLASTDTQYF. Full variable domain (remainder filled in from reference TRBV5-1 and TRBJ2-3): KAGVTQTPRYLIKTRGQQVTLSCSPISGHRSVSWYQQTPGQGLQFLFEYFSETQRNKGNFPGRFSGRQFSNSRSEMNVSTLELGDSALYLCASSLVLASTDTQYFGPGTRLTVL.